The clone carrying this T cell receptor beta chain showed up many times. Its cognate antigen is unknown. The data were obtained in a study of T cells in Graves' hyperthyroidism and ophthalmopathy. Each diagnosis drew on symptoms, thyroxine, TRAb, thyroid ultrasound and orbital computed tomography findings. The PBMCs had their origin in around 10 ml of fresh peripheral blood. RNA transcripts gave rise to amplified TCR beta CDR3 regions. First-round RT-PCR of the TCR CDR3 relied on the HTBI primer set. A single record per CDR3 protein comes from TCRdb applying MiXCR to the multiplex PCR reads. The repertoire holds around 390,000 distinct CDR3 sequences, roughly 14% seen once, with about 18% in the top ten. Study findings and constraints: The model forecast ophthalmopathy, anticipating it by a median around 6.9 months before onset.

The clonotype originates from a woman aged 30 to 39 with Graves' ophthalmopathy. Specimen: blood.

The CDR3 sequence: CASRAGLAGGIIETQYF. The CDR3 DNA reads as TGTGCCAGCAGGGCCGGACTAGCGGGGGGGATAATAGAGACCCAGTACTTC. The rearrangement links TRBV12-3 or TRBV12-4 to TRBJ2-5; 15 bases align to TRBD2. The CDR3 runs 17 residues. V lost 6 bases to trimming and J lost 4 bases; unmatched junction nucleotides: 9.